This T cell receptor beta chain was captured by sequencing in a study of beta chain features in type 1 diabetes. Study conclusions and caveats: Still unanswered here is whether HLA type influences TCRB rearrangement. The similarity of naive, central memory and Treg TCRB repertoires appeared greater among patients than among healthy donors. For patients and controls alike, PCR might favor shorter templates to the same degree.

The CDR3 spans 15 residues. V dropped 0 bases and J dropped 0 bases, with 7 bases sitting between them. Germline CDR1 SGHDT, CDR2 YYEEEE. The study reverse transcribed the entire isolated RNA, so it sequenced expressed TCRB transcripts. Clones were sequenced by immunoSEQ multiplex PCR, and TCRdb holds only the in-frame ones, with some missing. The table lists some 270,000 clones, about 14% of them singletons. On this clone: Its antigen is not known.

This receptor was obtained from a woman aged 40 to 50 in good health. Sequencing input: naive CD4+ T cells from blood. V is TRBV5-6 and J is TRBJ2-1; D not certain. The CDR3 nucleotides read TGTGCCAGCAGCTTGGGGGCGAGCTCCTACAATGAGCAGTTCTTC. It is translated as CASSLGASSYNEQFF.